The sequence of this TCR beta chain was determined in a study of blood T cells in healthy people across ages. Findings and caveats of the study: Estimated diversity that came from one million T cells was considered an underestimate. Greater diversity and more naive CD4+ cells were seen in long-lived donors than in aged donors.

This clonotype showed up just a few times. Its specificity is not known. For the second PCR, which ran for about 6 to 11 cycles, a sample-barcoded 5' primer and a J-beta primer mix were used. TCRdb fed the 5' RACE reads into MiXCR, producing one record per CDR3 protein. The table records hundreds of thousands of distinct CDR3 sequences, about 52% of them present only once. Sequencing input: blood. The TCR comes from a woman between 55 and 75 years old in good health.

In nucleotides, the CDR3 is TGTGCCAGCAGCTCTAGGGGGAGCTCCTATAATTCACCCCTCCACTTT. Its protein product is CASSSRGSSYNSPLHF. V usage is TRBV7-9 and J usage is TRBJ1-6, with a tentative D call TRBD1 (6 bases). Trimming stripped 4 bases from V and 0 bases from J, with 10 bases between. Per germline, CDR1 SEHNR and CDR2 FQNEAQ (reference sequence). The CDR3 spans 16 residues.